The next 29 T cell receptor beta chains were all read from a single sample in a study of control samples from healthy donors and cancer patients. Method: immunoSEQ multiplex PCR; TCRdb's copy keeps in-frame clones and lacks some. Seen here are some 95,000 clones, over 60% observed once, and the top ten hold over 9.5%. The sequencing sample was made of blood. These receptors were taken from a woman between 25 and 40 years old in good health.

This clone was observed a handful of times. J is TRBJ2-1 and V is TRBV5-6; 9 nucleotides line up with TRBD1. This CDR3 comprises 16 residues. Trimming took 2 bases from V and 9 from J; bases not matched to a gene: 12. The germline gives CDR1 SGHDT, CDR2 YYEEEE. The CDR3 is CASSLGAGQGASEQFF. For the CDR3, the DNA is TGTGCCAGCAGCTTAGGAGCGGGACAGGGCGCGAGTGAGCAGTTCTTC.

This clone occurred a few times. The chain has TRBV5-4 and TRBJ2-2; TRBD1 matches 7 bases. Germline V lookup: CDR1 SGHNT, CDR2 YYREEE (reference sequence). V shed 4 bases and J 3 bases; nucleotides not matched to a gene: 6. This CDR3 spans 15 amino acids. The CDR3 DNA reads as TGTGCCAGCAGCCACCGGGACAGAGACACCGGGGAGCTGTTTTTT. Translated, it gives CASSHRDRDTGELFF.

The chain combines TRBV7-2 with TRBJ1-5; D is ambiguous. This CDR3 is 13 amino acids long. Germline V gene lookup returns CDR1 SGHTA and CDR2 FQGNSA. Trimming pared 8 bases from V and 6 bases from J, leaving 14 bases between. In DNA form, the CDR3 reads TGTGCCAGCTCCGTTAGGGTGGCTCAGCCCCAGCATTTT. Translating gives CASSVRVAQPQHF.

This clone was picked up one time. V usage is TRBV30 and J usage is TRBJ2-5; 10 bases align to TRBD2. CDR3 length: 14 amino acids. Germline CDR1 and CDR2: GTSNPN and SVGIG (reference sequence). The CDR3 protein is CAEKRGGIRETQYF. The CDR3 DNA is TGTGCTGAGAAGCGGGGGGGGATCCGAGAGACCCAGTACTTC. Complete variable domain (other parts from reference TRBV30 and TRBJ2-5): SQTIHQWPATLVQPVGSPLSLECTVEGTSNPNLYWYRQAAGRGLQLLFYSVGIGQISSEVPQNLSASRPQDRQFILSSKKLLLSDSGFYLCAEKRGGIRETQYFGPGTRLLVL.

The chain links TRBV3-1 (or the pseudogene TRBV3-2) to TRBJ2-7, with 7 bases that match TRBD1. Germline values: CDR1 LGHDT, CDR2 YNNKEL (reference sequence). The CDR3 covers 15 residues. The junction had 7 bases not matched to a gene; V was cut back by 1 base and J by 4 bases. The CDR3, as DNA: TGTGCCAGCAGCCAAGGGCGAGGGGGCCTATACGAGCAGTACTTC. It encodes CASSQGRGGLYEQYF.

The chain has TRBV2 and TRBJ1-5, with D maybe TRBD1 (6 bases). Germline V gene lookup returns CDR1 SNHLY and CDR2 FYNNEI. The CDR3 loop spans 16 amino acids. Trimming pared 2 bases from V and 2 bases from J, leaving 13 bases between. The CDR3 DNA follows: TGTGCCAGCAGTGAAACAGGGATTAGCGGCAATCAGCCCCAGCATTTT. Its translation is CASSETGISGNQPQHF.

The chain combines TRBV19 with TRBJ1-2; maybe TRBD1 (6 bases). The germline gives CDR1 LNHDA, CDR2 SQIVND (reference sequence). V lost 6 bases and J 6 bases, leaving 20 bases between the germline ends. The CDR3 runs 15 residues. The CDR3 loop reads CASSPGQLRAHGYTF. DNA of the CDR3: TGTGCCAGTAGCCCCGGACAGTTAAGGGCCCATGGCTACACCTTC.

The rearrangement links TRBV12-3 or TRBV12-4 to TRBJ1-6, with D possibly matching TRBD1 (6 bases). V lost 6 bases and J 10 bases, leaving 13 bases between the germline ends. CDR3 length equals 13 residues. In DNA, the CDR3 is TGTGCCAGCAGATTACAGGGTAACTCACCCCTCCACTTT. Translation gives CASRLQGNSPLHF.

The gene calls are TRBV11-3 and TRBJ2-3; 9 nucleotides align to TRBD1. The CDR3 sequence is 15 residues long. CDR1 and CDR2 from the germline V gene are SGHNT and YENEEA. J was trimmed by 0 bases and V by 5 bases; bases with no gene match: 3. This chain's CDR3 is CASSRQGESTDTQYF. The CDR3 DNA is TGTGCCAGCAGCCGACAGGGGGAGAGCACAGATACGCAGTATTTT.

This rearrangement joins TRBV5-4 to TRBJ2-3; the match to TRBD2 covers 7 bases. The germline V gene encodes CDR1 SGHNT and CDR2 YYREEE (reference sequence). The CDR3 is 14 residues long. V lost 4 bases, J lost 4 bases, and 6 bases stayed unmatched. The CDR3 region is CASSPPGRADTQYF. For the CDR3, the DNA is TGTGCCAGCAGCCCCCCGGGGAGGGCAGATACGCAGTATTTT.

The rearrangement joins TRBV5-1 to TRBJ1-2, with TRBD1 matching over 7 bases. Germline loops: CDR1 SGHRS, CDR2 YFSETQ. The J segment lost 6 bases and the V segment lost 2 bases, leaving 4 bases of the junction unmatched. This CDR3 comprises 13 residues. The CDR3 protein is CASSLQGKDGYTF. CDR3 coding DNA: TGCGCCAGCAGCTTACAGGGGAAGGATGGCTACACCTTC. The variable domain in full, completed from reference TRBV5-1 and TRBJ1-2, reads KAGVTQTPRYLIKTRGQQVTLSCSPISGHRSVSWYQQTPGQGLQFLFEYFSETQRNKGNFPGRFSGRQFSNSRSEMNVSTLELGDSALYLCASSLQGKDGYTFGSGTRLTVV.

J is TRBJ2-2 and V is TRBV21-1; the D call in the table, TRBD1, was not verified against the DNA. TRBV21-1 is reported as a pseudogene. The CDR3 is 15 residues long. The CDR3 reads CASSNDRGNTGELFF. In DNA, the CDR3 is TGTGCCAGCAGCAATGACAGGGGTAACACCGGGGAGCTGTTTTTT.

Written as DNA, the CDR3 is TGTGCCAGCAGCTTAGGAACAGGGAAGGTGCGAGATACGCAGTATTTT. Residues: CASSLGTGKVRDTQYF. The chain combines TRBV7-2 with TRBJ2-3; D is perhaps TRBD1 (6 bases). The V end lost 1 base, the J end lost 5 bases, and 16 bases lay between the germline ends. Per germline, CDR1 SGHTA and CDR2 FQGNSA. The CDR3 loop spans 16 amino acids.

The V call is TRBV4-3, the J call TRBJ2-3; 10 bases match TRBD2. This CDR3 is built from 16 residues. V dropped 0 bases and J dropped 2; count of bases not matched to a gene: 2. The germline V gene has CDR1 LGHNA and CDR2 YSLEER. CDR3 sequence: CASSQDSGGATDTQYF. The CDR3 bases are TGCGCCAGCAGCCAAGACAGCGGGGGGGCCACAGATACGCAGTATTTT.

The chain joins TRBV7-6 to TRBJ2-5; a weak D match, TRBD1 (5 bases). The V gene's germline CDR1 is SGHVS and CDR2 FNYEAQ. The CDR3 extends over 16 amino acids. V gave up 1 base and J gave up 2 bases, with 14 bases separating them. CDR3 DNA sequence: TGTGCCAGCAGCTTAGAGGTGTCTAAGGGGCAAGAGACCCAGTACTTC. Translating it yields CASSLEVSKGQETQYF.

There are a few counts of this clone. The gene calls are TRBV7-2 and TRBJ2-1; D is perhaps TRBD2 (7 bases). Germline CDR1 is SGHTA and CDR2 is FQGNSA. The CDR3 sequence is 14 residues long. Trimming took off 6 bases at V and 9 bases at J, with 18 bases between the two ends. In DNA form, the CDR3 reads TGTGCCAGCAGAAGAGGGGGGGCATTGAGTGAGCAGTTCTTC. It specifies CASRRGGALSEQFF.

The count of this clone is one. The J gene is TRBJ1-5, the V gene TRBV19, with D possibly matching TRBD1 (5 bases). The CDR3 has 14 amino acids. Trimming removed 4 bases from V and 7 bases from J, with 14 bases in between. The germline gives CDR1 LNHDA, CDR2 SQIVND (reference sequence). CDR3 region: CASSRGDRSQPQHF. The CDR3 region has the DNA TGTGCCAGTAGTAGAGGGGACCGATCCCAGCCCCAGCATTTT.

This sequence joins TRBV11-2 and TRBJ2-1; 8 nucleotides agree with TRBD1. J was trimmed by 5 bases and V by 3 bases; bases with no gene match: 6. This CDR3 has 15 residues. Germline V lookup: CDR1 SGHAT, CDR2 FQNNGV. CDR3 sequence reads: CASSFFQQGDNEQFF. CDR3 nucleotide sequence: TGTGCCAGCAGCTTCTTCCAACAGGGGGACAATGAGCAGTTCTTC. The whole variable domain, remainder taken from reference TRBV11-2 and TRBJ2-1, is EAGVAQSPRYKIIEKRQSVAFWCNPISGHATLYWYQQILGQGPKLLIQFQNNGVVDDSQLPKDRFSAERLKGVDSTLKIQPAKLEDSAVYLCASSFFQQGDNEQFFGPGTRLTVL.

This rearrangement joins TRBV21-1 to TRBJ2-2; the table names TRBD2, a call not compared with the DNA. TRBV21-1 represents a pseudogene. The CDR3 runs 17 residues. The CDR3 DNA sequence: TGTGCCAGCAGCTCCCCAAGCTCCGGGAAGAACACCGGGGAGCTGTTTTTT. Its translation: CASSSPSSGKNTGELFF.

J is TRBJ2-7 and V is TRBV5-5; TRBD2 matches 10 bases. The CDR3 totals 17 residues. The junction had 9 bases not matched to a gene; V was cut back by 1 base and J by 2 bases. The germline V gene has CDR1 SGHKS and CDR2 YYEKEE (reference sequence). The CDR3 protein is CASSLSSGGTRPYEQYF. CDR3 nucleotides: TGTGCCAGCAGCTTGAGTAGCGGGGGGACAAGACCCTACGAGCAGTACTTC.

As DNA, the CDR3 is TGTGCCAGCTCGCCCGTTACAGGGGCATATAACATTCAGTACTTC. Amino acids: CASSPVTGAYNIQYF. The chain employs TRBV18 and TRBJ2-4, with 7 bases matching TRBD1. This CDR3 comprises 15 residues. V dropped 6 bases and J dropped 7; count of bases not matched to a gene: 12. The germline gives CDR1 KGHSH, CDR2 LQKENI.

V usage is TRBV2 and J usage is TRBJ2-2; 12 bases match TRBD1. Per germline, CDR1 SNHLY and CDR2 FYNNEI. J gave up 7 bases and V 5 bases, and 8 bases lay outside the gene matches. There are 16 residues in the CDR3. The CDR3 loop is CASSPRGTGGIGELFF. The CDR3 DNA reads TGTGCCAGCAGTCCCCGGGGGACAGGGGGCATCGGGGAGCTGTTTTTT.

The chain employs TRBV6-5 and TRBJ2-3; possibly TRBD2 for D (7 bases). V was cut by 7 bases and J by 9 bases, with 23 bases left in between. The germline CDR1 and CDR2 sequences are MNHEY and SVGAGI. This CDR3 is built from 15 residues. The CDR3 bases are TGTGCCAGCACCGACGGGGCGGGGGCCCCCTTGACGCAGTATTTT. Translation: CASTDGAGAPLTQYF.

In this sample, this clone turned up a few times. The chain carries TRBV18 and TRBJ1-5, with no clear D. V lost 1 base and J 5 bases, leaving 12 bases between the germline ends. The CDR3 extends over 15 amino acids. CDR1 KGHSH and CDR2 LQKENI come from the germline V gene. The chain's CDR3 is CASSPRALGDQPQHF. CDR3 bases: TGTGCCAGCTCACCACGAGCCTTAGGTGATCAGCCCCAGCATTTT.

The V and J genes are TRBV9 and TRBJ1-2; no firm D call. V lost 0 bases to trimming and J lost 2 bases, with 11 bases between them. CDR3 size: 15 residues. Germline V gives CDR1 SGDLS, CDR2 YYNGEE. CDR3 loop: CASSVGNQANYGYTF. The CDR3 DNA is TGTGCCAGCAGCGTAGGTAACCAAGCCAACTATGGCTACACCTTC.

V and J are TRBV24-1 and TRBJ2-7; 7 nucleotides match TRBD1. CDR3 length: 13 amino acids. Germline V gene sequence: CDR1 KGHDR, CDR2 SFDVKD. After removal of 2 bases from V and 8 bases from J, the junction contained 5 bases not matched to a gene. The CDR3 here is CATSDSQGFKQYF. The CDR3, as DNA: TGTGCCACCAGTGATTCACAGGGGTTCAAGCAGTACTTC.

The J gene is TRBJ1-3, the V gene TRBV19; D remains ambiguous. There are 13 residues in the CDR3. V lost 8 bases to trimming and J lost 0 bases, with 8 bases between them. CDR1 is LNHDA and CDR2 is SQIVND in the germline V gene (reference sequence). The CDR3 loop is CASAPSSGNTIYF. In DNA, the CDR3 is TGTGCCAGTGCACCTTCCTCTGGAAACACCATATATTTT.

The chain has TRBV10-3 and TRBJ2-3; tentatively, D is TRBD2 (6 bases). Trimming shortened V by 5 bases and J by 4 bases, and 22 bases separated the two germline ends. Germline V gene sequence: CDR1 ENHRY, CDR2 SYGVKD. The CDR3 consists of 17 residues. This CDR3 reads CAISSRDRGSNPDTQYF. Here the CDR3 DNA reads TGTGCCATCAGTAGCCGGGATCGGGGGTCAAATCCAGATACGCAGTATTTT.

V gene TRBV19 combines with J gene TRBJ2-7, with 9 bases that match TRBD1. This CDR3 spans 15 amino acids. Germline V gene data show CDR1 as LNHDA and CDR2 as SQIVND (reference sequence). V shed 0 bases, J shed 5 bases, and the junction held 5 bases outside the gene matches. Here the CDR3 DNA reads TGTGCCAGTAGTATAGAGGGGACAGGGATAAACGAGCAGTACTTC. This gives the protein CASSIEGTGINEQYF.